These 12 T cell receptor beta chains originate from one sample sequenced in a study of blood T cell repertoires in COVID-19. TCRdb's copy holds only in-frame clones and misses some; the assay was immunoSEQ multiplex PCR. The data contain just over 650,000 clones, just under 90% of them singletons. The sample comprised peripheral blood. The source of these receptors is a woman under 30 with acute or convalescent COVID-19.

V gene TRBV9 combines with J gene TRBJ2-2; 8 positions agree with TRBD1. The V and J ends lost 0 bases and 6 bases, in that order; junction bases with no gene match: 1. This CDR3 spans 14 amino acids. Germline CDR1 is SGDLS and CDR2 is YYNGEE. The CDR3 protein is CASSVGTGSGELFF. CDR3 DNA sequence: TGTGCCAGCAGCGTAGGGACAGGGTCCGGGGAGCTGTTTTTT.

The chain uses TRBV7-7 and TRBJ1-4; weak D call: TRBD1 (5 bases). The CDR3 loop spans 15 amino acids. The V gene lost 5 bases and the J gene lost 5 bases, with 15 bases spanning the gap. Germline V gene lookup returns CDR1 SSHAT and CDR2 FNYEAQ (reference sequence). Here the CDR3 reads CASSRTGERNEKLFF. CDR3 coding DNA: TGTGCCAGCAGCCGTACGGGGGAGAGGAATGAAAAACTGTTTTTT.

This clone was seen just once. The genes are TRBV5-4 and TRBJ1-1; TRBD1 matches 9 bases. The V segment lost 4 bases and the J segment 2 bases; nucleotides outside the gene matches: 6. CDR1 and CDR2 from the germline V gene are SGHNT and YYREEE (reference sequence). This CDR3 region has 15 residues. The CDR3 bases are TGTGCCAGCAGCCTACCGGGACAGGGTAACACTGAAGCTTTCTTT. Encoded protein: CASSLPGQGNTEAFF.

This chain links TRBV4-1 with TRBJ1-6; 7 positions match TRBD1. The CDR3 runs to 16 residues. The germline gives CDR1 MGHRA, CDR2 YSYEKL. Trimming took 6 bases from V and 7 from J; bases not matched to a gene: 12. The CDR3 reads CASSPTGTPPNSPLHF. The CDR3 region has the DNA TGCGCCAGCAGTCCGACAGGGACCCCACCAAATTCACCCCTCCACTTT.

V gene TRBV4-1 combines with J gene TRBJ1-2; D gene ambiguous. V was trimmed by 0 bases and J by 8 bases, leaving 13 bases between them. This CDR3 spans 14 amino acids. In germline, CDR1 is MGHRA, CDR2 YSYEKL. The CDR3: CASSQDRSGVGYTF. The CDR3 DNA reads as TGCGCCAGCAGCCAAGATCGTTCCGGGGTCGGCTACACCTTC.

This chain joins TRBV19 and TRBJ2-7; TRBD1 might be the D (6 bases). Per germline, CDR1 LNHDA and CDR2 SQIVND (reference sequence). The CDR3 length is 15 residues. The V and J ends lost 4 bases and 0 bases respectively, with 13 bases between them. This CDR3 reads CASSKNRASSYEQYF. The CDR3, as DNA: TGTGCCAGTAGTAAAAACAGGGCCTCCTCCTACGAGCAGTACTTC.

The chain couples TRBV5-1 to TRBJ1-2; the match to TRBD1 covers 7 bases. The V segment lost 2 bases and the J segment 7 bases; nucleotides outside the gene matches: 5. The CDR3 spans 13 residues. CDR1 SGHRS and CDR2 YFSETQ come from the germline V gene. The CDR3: CASSLPGGSGYTF. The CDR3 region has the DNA TGCGCCAGCAGCTTACCAGGGGGGAGTGGCTACACCTTC.

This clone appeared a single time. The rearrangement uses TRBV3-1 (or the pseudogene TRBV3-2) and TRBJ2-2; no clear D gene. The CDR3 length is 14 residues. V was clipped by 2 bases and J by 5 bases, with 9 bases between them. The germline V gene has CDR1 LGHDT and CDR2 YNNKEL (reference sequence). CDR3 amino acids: CASSQRPETGELFF. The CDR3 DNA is TGTGCCAGCAGCCAACGCCCTGAGACCGGGGAGCTGTTTTTT.

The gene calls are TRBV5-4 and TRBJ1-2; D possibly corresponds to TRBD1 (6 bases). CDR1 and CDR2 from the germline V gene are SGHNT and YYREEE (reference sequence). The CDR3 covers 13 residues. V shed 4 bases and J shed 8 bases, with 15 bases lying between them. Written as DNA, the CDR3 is TGTGCCAGCAGCCCAGGGGCACTCCAAGGCTACACCTTC. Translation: CASSPGALQGYTF. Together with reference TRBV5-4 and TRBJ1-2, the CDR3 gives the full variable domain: ETGVTQSPTHLIKTRGQQVTLRCSSQSGHNTVSWYQQALGQGPQFIFQYYREEENGRGNFPPRFSGLQFPNYSSELNVNALELDDSALYLCASSPGALQGYTFGSGTRLTVV.

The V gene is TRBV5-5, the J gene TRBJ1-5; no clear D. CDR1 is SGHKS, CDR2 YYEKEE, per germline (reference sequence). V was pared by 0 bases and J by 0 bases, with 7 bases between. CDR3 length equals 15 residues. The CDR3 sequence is CASSLAGNSNQPQHF. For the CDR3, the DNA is TGTGCCAGCAGCTTGGCCGGGAATAGCAATCAGCCCCAGCATTTT. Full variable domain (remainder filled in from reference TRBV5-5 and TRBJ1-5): DAGVTQSPTHLIKTRGQQVTLRCSPISGHKSVSWYQQVLGQGPQFIFQYYEKEERGRGNFPDRFSARQFPNYSSELNVNALLLGDSALYLCASSLAGNSNQPQHFGDGTRLSIL.

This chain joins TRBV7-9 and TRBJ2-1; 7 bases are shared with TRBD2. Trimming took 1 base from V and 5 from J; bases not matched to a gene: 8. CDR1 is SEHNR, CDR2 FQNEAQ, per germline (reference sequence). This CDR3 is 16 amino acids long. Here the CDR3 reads CASSLEVGGLDNEQFF. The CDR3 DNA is TGTGCCAGCAGCTTAGAAGTGGGAGGGCTGGACAATGAGCAGTTCTTC.

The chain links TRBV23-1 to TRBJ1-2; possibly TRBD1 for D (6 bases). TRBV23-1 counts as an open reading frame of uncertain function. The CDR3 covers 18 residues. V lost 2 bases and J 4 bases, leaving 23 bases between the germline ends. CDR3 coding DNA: TGCGCCAGCAGTCAAGACCGACAGGCGCGACAAAATCCCTATGGCTACACCTTC. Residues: CASSQDRQARQNPYGYTF.